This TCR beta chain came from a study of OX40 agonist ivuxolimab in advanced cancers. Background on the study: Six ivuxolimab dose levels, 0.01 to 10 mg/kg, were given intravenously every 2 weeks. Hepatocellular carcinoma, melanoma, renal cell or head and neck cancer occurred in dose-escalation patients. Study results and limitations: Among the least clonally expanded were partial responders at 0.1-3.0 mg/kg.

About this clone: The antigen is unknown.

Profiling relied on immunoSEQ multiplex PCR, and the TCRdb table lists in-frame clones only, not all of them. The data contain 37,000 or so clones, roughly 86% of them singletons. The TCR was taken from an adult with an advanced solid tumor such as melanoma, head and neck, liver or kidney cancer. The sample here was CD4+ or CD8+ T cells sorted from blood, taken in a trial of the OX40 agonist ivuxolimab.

CDR3 in DNA: TGTGCCAGCAGTGCCCTCCCCCCTGACAGGACTACAACCGGGGAGCTGTTTTTT. Translated: CASSALPPDRTTTGELFF. The chain uses TRBV6-4 and TRBJ2-2; the D gene could be TRBD1 or TRBD2 (6 bases each). Germline loops: CDR1 MRHNA, CDR2 SNTAGT. This CDR3 region has 18 residues. V gave up 4 bases and J gave up 5 bases, with 23 bases separating them.